These 26 T cell receptor beta chains originate from one sample sequenced in a study of cytomegalovirus exposure and HLA in healthy donors. The primer mix had 60 Vbeta and 13 Jbeta primers. Assay: immunoSEQ multiplex PCR; the TCRdb copy retains only in-frame clones and omits some. This table lists 100,000 to 150,000 clones. What was sequenced was PBMCs. These receptors originate from a man aged 18 to 30 in good health and CMV-seronegative.

The chain uses TRBV6-6 and TRBJ2-7; 8 bases fit TRBD1. J lost 2 bases, V lost 2 bases, and 2 bases had no gene match. The CDR3 contains 14 residues. Looked up from germline, CDR1 is MNHNY and CDR2 is SVGAGI (reference sequence). The DNA for the CDR3 is TGTGCCAGCAGTTACGGGGGACAGGCCTACGAGCAGTACTTC. Amino acid sequence: CASSYGGQAYEQYF.

The chain has TRBV5-6 and TRBJ2-7, with D perhaps TRBD1 (5 bases). Trimming stripped 6 bases from V and 3 bases from J, with 16 bases between. The CDR3 spans 14 residues. CDR1 and CDR2 from the germline V gene are SGHDT and YYEEEE. As DNA, the CDR3 is TGTGCCAGCATCAGTACACAGGTCCACTACGAGCAGTACTTC. Its translation is CASISTQVHYEQYF.

Details on this clone: Lacking the conserved final phenylalanine or tryptophan, this CDR3 likely reflects a read error. The chain has TRBV29-1 and TRBJ2-7; 7 nucleotides agree with TRBD2. CDR3 length equals 12 residues. V shed 5 bases, J shed 9 bases, and the junction held 10 bases outside the gene matches. Germline CDR1 reads SQVTM; CDR2 reads ANQGSEA. The CDR3 DNA follows: TGCAGCGTTTCTGCGGGAGAAGGGGTGCAGTACCTC. It encodes CSVSAGEGVQYL.

The rearrangement links TRBV7-9 to TRBJ2-7; 14 bases are a match to TRBD2. The CDR3 is made up of 18 amino acids. Germline V gives CDR1 SEHNR, CDR2 FQNEAQ (reference sequence). J lost 3 bases, V lost 4 bases, and 11 bases had no gene match. CDR3 residues: CASSSTGTSGRAYYEQYF. The CDR3 region has the DNA TGTGCCAGCAGCTCGACCGGGACTAGCGGGAGAGCGTACTACGAGCAGTACTTC.

J is TRBJ1-1 and V is TRBV19; D remains unclear. Germline CDR1 reads LNHDA; CDR2 reads SQIVND (reference sequence). This CDR3 is 13 amino acids long. Trimming left V 1 base short and J 3 bases short, with 6 bases between. For the CDR3, the DNA is TGTGCCAGTAGTATAGTTATAGACACTGAAGCTTTCTTT. It specifies CASSIVIDTEAFF.

V gene TRBV6-5 combines with J gene TRBJ2-1; no clear D. Germline V gene sequence: CDR1 MNHEY, CDR2 SVGAGI. Trimming removed 2 bases from V and 8 bases from J, with 10 bases in between. This CDR3 contains 13 residues. For the CDR3, the DNA is TGTGCCAGCAGTTACCTCCCTATGGATGAGCAGTTCTTC. This sequence encodes CASSYLPMDEQFF.

The chain combines TRBV4-1 with TRBJ2-1; tentative D call: TRBD2 (6 bases). There are 19 residues in the CDR3. The germline V gene has CDR1 MGHRA and CDR2 YSYEKL. Trimming took 1 base from V and 7 from J, leaving 26 bases between them. CDR3 sequence: CASSQAHVRSRELGNEQFF. For the CDR3, the DNA is TGCGCCAGCAGCCAAGCACACGTCCGCTCACGGGAGTTGGGTAATGAGCAGTTCTTC.

V gene TRBV2 combines with J gene TRBJ1-1, with TRBD1 matching over 11 bases. There are 14 residues in the CDR3. V lost 6 bases, J lost 4 bases, and 4 bases stayed unmatched. Germline V lookup: CDR1 SNHLY, CDR2 FYNNEI. CDR3 residues: CASSLGTGGTEAFF. The CDR3 DNA reads TGTGCCAGCAGCCTAGGGACAGGGGGCACTGAAGCTTTCTTT.

The V and J genes are TRBV5-6 and TRBJ1-1, with 8 bases identical to TRBD1. In germline, CDR1 is SGHDT, CDR2 YYEEEE. CDR3 length: 16 amino acids. Trimming at V came to 4 bases and at J to 5 bases, leaving 13 bases not matched to a gene. The CDR3 is CASSLWTGRGETEAFF. The CDR3 nucleotides read TGTGCCAGCAGCCTATGGACAGGGCGAGGGGAAACTGAAGCTTTCTTT.

The V and J genes are TRBV7-9 and TRBJ1-3; 7 positions agree with TRBD1. V trimming: 4 bases; J trimming: 3 bases; junction bases outside the gene matches: 6. The length of the CDR3 is 15 residues. In germline, CDR1 is SEHNR, CDR2 FQNEAQ (reference sequence). The CDR3, as DNA: TGTGCCAGCAGCTACTATGACAGGGTTGGAAACACCATATATTTT. Protein product: CASSYYDRVGNTIYF.

V is TRBV27 and J is TRBJ2-1, with D perhaps TRBD2 (5 bases). V dropped 6 bases and J dropped 5 bases, with 17 bases sitting between them. The CDR3 loop spans 15 amino acids. The germline V gene encodes CDR1 MNHEY and CDR2 SMNVEV (reference sequence). CDR3 loop: CASRPGLVRNNEQFF. CDR3 nucleotide sequence: TGTGCCAGCAGGCCAGGACTTGTAAGGAACAATGAGCAGTTCTTC.

This rearrangement joins TRBV7-2 to TRBJ1-2; 7 nucleotides align to TRBD1. Germline V gives CDR1 SGHTA, CDR2 FQGNSA. This CDR3 is built from 17 residues. The J segment lost 6 bases and the V segment lost 0 bases, leaving 13 bases of the junction unmatched. In nucleotides, the CDR3 is TGTGCCAGCAGCTTAGCGGGGGGACAGACGTTCTTCGATGGCTACACCTTC. Translation gives CASSLAGGQTFFDGYTF.

The chain uses TRBV7-2 and TRBJ2-3; TRBD1 is a possible D gene (5 bases). Germline V gene data show CDR1 as SGHTA and CDR2 as FQGNSA. CDR3 length: 13 residues. The germline V and J ends were trimmed by 4 bases and 3 bases, with 8 bases remaining between them. The CDR3 protein is CASSSQGTDTQYF. In DNA form, the CDR3 reads TGTGCCAGCAGCTCTCAGGGAACAGATACGCAGTATTTT.

This sequence joins TRBV5-4 and TRBJ2-7; maybe TRBD1 (5 bases). The CDR3 is 16 residues long. The germline V gene encodes CDR1 SGHNT and CDR2 YYREEE (reference sequence). V was pared by 1 base and J by 4 bases, with 18 bases between. CDR3 in amino acids: CASSLRRERAFYEQYF. Here the CDR3 DNA reads TGTGCCAGCAGCTTGCGCAGGGAACGCGCTTTTTACGAGCAGTACTTC.

This rearrangement joins TRBV9 to TRBJ2-3, with D possibly matching TRBD2 (7 bases). The CDR3 spans 17 residues. The V and J ends lost 0 bases and 3 bases respectively, with 17 bases between them. Looked up from germline, CDR1 is SGDLS and CDR2 is YYNGEE. The CDR3 nucleotides read TGTGCCAGCAGCGTAGAAGCGGGACACCCTGTAACAGATACGCAGTATTTT. It codes for CASSVEAGHPVTDTQYF.

This sequence joins TRBV4-1 and TRBJ2-7; TRBD2 aligns across 10 bases. Per the germline V gene, CDR1 is MGHRA and CDR2 is YSYEKL. V trimming: 1 base; J trimming: 2 bases; junction bases outside the gene matches: 8. The CDR3 runs to 17 residues. CDR3 in DNA: TGCGCCAGCAGCCAAGGACTAAGAAGCGGGGGGGCCTACGAGCAGTACTTC. As protein: CASSQGLRSGGAYEQYF.

The chain joins TRBV5-1 to TRBJ2-3, with 7 bases matching TRBD2. Germline V CDR1 and CDR2: SGHRS, YFSETQ. CDR3 length equals 15 residues. V trimming: 1 base; J trimming: 1 base; junction bases outside the gene matches: 3. The CDR3 DNA sequence: TGCGCCAGCAGCTTGCCTAGCGGAGGCACAGATACGCAGTATTTT. Protein: CASSLPSGGTDTQYF.

The CDR3 sequence: CASSLEGAGETQYF. Written as DNA, the CDR3 is TGCGCCAGCAGCTTGGAGGGGGCGGGGGAGACCCAGTACTTC. The rearrangement joins TRBV5-1 to TRBJ2-5, with D perhaps matching TRBD1 (7 bases). Germline CDR1 SGHRS, CDR2 YFSETQ. Trimming cost V 0 bases and J 5 bases, with 11 bases left between them. The CDR3 extends over 14 amino acids.

The chain has TRBV30 and TRBJ2-7; 10 bases match TRBD2. The CDR3 length is 16 residues. Germline trimming cut 0 bases from V and 3 bases from J; bases unmatched to any gene: 8. The germline V gene has CDR1 GTSNPN and CDR2 SVGIG (reference sequence). CDR3 sequence reads: CAWSVGASSGSYEQYF. The CDR3 nucleotides read TGTGCCTGGAGTGTAGGGGCGTCTAGCGGGAGCTACGAGCAGTACTTC.

This sequence joins TRBV28 and TRBJ1-2; D gene uncertain. This CDR3 is 14 amino acids long. The germline V and J ends were trimmed by 4 bases and 2 bases, with 11 bases remaining between them. From germline, CDR1 is MDHEN and CDR2 SYDVKM. CDR3 sequence: CASSSPTPNYGYTF. The CDR3 DNA reads TGTGCCAGCAGTTCCCCGACACCCAACTATGGCTACACCTTC.

The chain carries TRBV28 and TRBJ1-5; 10 bases are shared with TRBD1. The CDR3 runs 13 residues. Germline CDR1 reads MDHEN; CDR2 reads SYDVKM. Losses at the gene ends were 8 bases for V and 9 bases for J; bases not matched to a gene: 7. This CDR3 is CASGWTGGGPQHF. For the CDR3, the DNA is TGTGCCAGCGGGTGGACAGGGGGAGGGCCCCAGCATTTT.

The chain recombines TRBV19 with TRBJ1-2, with D possibly matching TRBD1 (6 bases). Germline CDR1 reads LNHDA; CDR2 reads SQIVND (reference sequence). V shed 3 bases and J shed 12 bases, with 23 bases lying between them. CDR3 length equals 15 residues. This CDR3 reads CASSITGQTSVRNTF. DNA for the CDR3: TGTGCCAGTAGTATTACGGGACAAACGTCTGTGAGAAACACCTTC.

V usage is TRBV9 and J usage is TRBJ2-2; D is uncertain. This CDR3 is 15 amino acids long. Trimming pared 0 bases from V and 0 bases from J, leaving 6 bases between. Germline V gene data show CDR1 as SGDLS and CDR2 as YYNGEE. Here the CDR3 reads CASSVGHTNTGELFF. The CDR3 bases are TGTGCCAGCAGCGTAGGACATACGAACACCGGGGAGCTGTTTTTT.

The chain combines TRBV5-1 with TRBJ1-2; D perhaps matches TRBD1 (6 bases). V lost 4 bases and J lost 10, with 17 bases in between. The V gene's germline CDR1 is SGHRS and CDR2 YFSETQ. This CDR3 is built from 13 residues. CDR3 DNA: TGCGCCAGCAGCCCAGACAGGACGGCCTCCTACACCTTC. This gives the protein CASSPDRTASYTF.

The chain has TRBV9 and TRBJ1-1; D is ambiguous. Germline lookup yields CDR1 SGDLS and CDR2 YYNGEE. V was cut by 1 base and J by 1 base, with 5 bases left in between. The CDR3 totals 13 residues. The CDR3 spells CASSVLTNTEAFF. The DNA of the CDR3 is TGTGCCAGCAGCGTACTAACGAACACTGAAGCTTTCTTT.

The chain recombines TRBV30 with TRBJ2-2, with 7 bases that match TRBD2. The CDR3 sequence is 14 residues long. The germline CDR1 and CDR2 sequences are GTSNPN and SVGIG (reference sequence). The ends lost 0 bases at V and 6 bases at J; junction bases unmatched: 4. The CDR3, as DNA: TGTGCCTGGAGTGTAGGTGCGGGGGCCGGGGAGCTGTTTTTT. Translated: CAWSVGAGAGELFF. The full variable domain, with the rest looked up from reference TRBV30 and TRBJ2-2, is SQTIHQWPATLVQPVGSPLSLECTVEGTSNPNLYWYRQAAGRGLQLLFYSVGIGQISSEVPQNLSASRPQDRQFILSSKKLLLSDSGFYLCAWSVGAGAGELFFGEGSRLTVL.